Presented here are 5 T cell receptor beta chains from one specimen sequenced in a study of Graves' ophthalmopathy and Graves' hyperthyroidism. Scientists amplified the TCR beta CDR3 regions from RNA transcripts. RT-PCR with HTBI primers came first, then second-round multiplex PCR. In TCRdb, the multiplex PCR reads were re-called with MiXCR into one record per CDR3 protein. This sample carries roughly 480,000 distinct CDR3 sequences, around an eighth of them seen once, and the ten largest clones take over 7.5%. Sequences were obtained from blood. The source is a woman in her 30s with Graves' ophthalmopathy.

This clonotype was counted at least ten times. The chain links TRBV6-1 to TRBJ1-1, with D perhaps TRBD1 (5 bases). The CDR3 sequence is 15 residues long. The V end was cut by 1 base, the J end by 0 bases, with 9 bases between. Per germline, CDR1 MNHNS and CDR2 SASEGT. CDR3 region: CASSEGGGLNTEAFF. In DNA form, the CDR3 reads TGTGCCAGCAGTGAAGGGGGGGGTTTGAACACTGAAGCTTTCTTT.

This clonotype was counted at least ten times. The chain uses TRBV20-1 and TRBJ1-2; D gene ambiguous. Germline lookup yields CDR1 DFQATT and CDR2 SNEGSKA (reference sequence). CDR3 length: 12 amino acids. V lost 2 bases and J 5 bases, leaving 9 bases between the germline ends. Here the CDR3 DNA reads TGCAGTGCTAGAACATCTGGGTATGGCTACACCTTC. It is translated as CSARTSGYGYTF.

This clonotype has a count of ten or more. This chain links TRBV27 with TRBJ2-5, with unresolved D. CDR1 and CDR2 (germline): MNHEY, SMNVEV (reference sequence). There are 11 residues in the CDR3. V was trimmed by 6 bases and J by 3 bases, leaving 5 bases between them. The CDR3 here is CASRGKETQYF. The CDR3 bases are TGTGCCAGCAGAGGGAAAGAGACCCAGTACTTC.

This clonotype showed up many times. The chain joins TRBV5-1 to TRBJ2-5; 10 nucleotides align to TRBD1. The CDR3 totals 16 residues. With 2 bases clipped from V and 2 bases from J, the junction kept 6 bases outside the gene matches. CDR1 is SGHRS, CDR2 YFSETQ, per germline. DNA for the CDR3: TGCGCCAGCAGCTTAAGACAGGGGGCGGGTCAAGAGACCCAGTACTTC. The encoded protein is CASSLRQGAGQETQYF.

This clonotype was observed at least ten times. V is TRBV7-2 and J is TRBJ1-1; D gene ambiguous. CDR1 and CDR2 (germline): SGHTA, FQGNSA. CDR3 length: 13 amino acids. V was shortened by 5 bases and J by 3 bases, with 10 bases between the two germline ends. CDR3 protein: CASSRTVDTEAFF. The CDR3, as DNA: TGTGCCAGCAGCCGGACGGTTGACACTGAAGCTTTCTTT.